This T cell receptor beta chain stems from a study of T cells after posttransplantation cyclophosphamide. As to this clone: Its antigen is undetermined.

Notes on the study in general: Tissue-infiltrating T cells from skin or gut overlapped little with blood T cells. TRB clonality was highly associated with recipient CMV seropositivity and reactivation. Later blood repertoires were often dominated by clones from the donor CD8+ memory compartment.

Generated by immunoSEQ multiplex PCR, the TCRdb table keeps only in-frame clones and is missing some. The sample has more than 10,000 clones; about 85% are singletons. Per germline, CDR1 ENHRY and CDR2 SYGVKD. The CDR3 is 14 residues long. V lost 6 bases to trimming and J lost 3 bases; unmatched junction nucleotides: 7. Busulfan-fludarabine conditioning, marrow transplant, and cyclophosphamide on days +3 and +4 were administered. The TCR originated in a female patient between 50 and 60 years old who received an allogeneic stem cell transplant from a related donor, was CMV-positive, and had no GVHD. Certain T cells may be donor cells from the graft. Source: PBMCs, taken about 2,000 days after allogeneic stem cell transplant with posttransplant cyclophosphamide. This chain links TRBV10-3 with TRBJ1-1; 7 bases fit TRBD1. The CDR3 sequence is CAIRRQGLDTEAFF. CDR3 nucleotide sequence: TGTGCCATCAGAAGACAGGGTCTGGACACTGAAGCTTTCTTT.